The sequence of this T cell receptor (beta chain) was determined in a study of blood T cell repertoires in COVID-19. Repertoires were generated with immunoSEQ multiplex PCR, while TCRdb's copy carries only in-frame clones and drops some. The repertoire consists of 180,000 or so clones, with around 86% occurring once and the leading ten covering approximately 6.7%. The CDR3 contains 15 residues. Germline CDR1 and CDR2: MGHRA and YSYEKL. Trimming at V came to 2 bases and at J to 6 bases, leaving 6 bases not matched to a gene. The specimen was peripheral blood. V is TRBV4-1 and J is TRBJ2-2, with 7 bases lining up with TRBD1. The origin of this receptor is a man between 35 and 55 years old with acute or convalescent COVID-19. CDR3 coding DNA: TGCGCCAGCAGCCAAACGGACAGGTTCCCCGGGGAGCTGTTTTTT. Translating it yields CASSQTDRFPGELFF.